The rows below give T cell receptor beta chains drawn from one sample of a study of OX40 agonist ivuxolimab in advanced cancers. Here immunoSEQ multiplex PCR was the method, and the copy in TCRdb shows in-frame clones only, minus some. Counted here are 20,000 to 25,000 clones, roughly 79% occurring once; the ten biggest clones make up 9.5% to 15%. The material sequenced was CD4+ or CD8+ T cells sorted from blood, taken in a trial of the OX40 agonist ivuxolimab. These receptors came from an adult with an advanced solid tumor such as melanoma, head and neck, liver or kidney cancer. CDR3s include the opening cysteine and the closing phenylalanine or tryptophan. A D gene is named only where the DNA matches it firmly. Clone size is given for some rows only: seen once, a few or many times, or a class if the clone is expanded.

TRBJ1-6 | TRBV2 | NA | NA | CASRSYNSPLHF | TGTGCCAGTCGGTCCTATAATTCACCCCTCCACTTT
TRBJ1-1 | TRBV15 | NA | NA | CATSRVRTLDRNTEAFF | TGTGCCACCAGCAGAGTTCGGACCTTAGACAGGAACACTGAAGCTTTCTTT
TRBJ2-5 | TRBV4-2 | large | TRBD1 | CASSQGTGKETQYF | TGTGCCAGCAGCCAAGGGACAGGGAAAGAGACCCAGTACTTC
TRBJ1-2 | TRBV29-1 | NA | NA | CSVNVGGVTANYGYTF | TGCAGCGTTAATGTGGGGGGCGTTACAGCTAACTATGGCTACACCTTC
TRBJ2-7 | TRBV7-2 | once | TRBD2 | CASSSSGGPYYEQYF | TGTGCCAGCAGCTCAAGCGGGGGGCCCTACTACGAGCAGTACTTC
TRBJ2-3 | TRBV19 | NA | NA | CASSNRYTDTQYF | TGTGCCAGTAGCAACAGATACACAGATACGCAGTATTTT
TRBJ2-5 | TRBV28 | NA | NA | CASSARGAGQETQYF | TGTGCCAGCAGTGCCAGGGGTGCGGGTCAAGAGACCCAGTACTTC
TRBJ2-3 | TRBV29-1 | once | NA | CSVESVTDTQYF | TGCAGCGTTGAATCCGTCACAGATACGCAGTATTTT
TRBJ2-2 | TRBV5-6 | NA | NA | CASSLSRQVNTGELFF | TGTGCCAGCAGCTTGTCGAGACAGGTGAACACCGGGGAGCTGTTTTTT
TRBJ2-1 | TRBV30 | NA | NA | CAWTTGTFNNEQFF | TGTGCCTGGACAACCGGGACTTTCAACAATGAGCAGTTCTTC
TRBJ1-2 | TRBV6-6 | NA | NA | CASRAEDYGYTF | TGTGCCAGCAGAGCCGAGGACTATGGCTACACCTTC
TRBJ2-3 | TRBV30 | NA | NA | CAWDRLGEDTQYF | TGTGCCTGGGACCGTTTGGGGGAAGATACGCAGTATTTT
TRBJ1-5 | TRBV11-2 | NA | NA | CASSLRGQFNQPQHF | TGTGCCAGCAGCTTACGGGGGCAGTTCAATCAGCCCCAGCATTTT
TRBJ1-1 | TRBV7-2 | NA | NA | CASSLARRQMNTEAFF | TGTGCCAGCAGCTTAGCGCGGAGACAGATGAACACTGAAGCTTTCTTT
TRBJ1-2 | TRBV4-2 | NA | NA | CASSQDLQGLGGYTF | TGTGCCAGCAGCCAAGATTTACAGGGTTTGGGTGGCTACACCTTC
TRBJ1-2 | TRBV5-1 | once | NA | CASSDGQSNYGYTF | TGCGCCAGCAGCGACGGACAGTCCAACTATGGCTACACCTTC
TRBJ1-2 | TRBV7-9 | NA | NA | CASSLAQAGYGYTF | TGTGCCAGCAGCTTAGCCCAAGCGGGCTATGGCTACACCTTC
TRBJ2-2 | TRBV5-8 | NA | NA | CASSFYRTVTGELFF | TGTGCCAGCAGCTTTTATAGGACTGTGACCGGGGAGCTGTTTTTT
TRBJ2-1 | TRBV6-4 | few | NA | CASSDSSYNEQFF | TGTGCCAGCAGTGACAGCTCCTACAATGAGCAGTTCTTC
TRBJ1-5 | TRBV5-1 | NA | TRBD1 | CASSLQGANQPQHF | TGCGCCAGCAGCCTACAGGGGGCAAATCAGCCCCAGCATTTT